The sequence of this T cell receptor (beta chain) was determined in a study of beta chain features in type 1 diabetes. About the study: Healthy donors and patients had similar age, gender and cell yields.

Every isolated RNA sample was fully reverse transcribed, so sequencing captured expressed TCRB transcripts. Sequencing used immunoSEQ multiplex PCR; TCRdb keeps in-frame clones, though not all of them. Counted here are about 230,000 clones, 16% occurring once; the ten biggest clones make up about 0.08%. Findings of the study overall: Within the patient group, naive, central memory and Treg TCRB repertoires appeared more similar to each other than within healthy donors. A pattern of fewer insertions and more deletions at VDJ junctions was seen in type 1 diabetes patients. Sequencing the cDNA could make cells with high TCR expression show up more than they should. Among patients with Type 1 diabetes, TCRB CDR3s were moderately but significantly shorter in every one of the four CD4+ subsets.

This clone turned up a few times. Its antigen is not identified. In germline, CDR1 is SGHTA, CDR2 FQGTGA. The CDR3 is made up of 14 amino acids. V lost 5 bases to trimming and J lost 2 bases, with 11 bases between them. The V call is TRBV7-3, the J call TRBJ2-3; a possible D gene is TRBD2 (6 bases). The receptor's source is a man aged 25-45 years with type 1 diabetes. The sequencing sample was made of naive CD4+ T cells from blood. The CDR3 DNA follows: TGTGCCAGCAGCCCGGGACTTCACACAGATACGCAGTATTTT. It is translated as CASSPGLHTDTQYF. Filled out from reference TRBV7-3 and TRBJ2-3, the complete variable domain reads GAGVSQTPSNKVTEKGKYVELRCDPISGHTALYWYRQSLGQGPEFLIYFQGTGAADDSGLPNDRFFAVRPEGSVSTLKIQRTERGDSAVYLCASSPGLHTDTQYFGPGTRLTVL.